This T cell receptor (beta chain) originates from a study of blood T cell repertoires in COVID-19. Looking at the study overall: Acute and convalescent COVID-19 samples came from the United States, Italy and Spain.

Study members were between about 18 and 95 years old and lived in roughly 24 US regions. Clinical history reported by participants formed the basis on which cohorts were assigned. Exposed participants came across a COVID-19 case within 2 weeks before study entry. The CDR3 spans 16 residues. CDR1 is MGHRA and CDR2 is YSYEKL in the germline V gene. V lost 0 bases and J lost 7; bases outside the gene matches: 7. Only in-frame clones appear in the TCRdb table, and some are missing; sequencing was by immunoSEQ multiplex PCR. Of 150,000 to 200,000 clones listed, around 80% are singletons. This sequence was found in a man in his fifties or sixties who had been exposed to COVID-19. The rearrangement joins TRBV4-1 to TRBJ2-5, with 11 bases that match TRBD1. The sequenced sample was PBMCs or T cells enriched from blood (not recorded which). The CDR3 DNA follows: TGCGCCAGCAGCCAAGATGCGGGACAGGGGGTCTCGACCCAGTACTTC. Its protein is CASSQDAGQGVSTQYF.